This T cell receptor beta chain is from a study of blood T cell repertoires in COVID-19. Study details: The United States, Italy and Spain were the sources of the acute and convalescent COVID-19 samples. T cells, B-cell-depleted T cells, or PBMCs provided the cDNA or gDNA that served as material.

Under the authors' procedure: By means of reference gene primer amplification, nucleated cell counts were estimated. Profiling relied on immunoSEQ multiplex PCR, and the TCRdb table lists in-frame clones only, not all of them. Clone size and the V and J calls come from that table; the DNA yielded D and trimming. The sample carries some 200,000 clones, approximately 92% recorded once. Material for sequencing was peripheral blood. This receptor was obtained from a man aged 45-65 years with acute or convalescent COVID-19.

In nucleotides, the CDR3 is TGTGCCTGGAGTTTGGGACAGGTAGATGAAGCTTTCTTT. Translated, it gives CAWSLGQVDEAFF. This chain uses TRBV30 with TRBJ1-1, with 8 nucleotides matching TRBD1. The CDR3 is 13 residues long. Germline assignment: CDR1 GTSNPN and CDR2 SVGIG (reference sequence). J lost 7 bases, V lost 2 bases, and 6 bases had no gene match.